The source of this T cell receptor beta chain is a study of T cells in Graves' hyperthyroidism and ophthalmopathy. General study findings and limits: Expanded thyroid clonotypes (above 0.001) were mostly also found in blood. Ophthalmopathy was distinguished from stable hyperthyroidism by 13 V-J signatures.

This clonotype was recorded at least ten times. Its antigen is not known. This CDR3 has 16 residues. V dropped 5 bases and J dropped 0 bases, with 14 bases sitting between them. The germline gives CDR1 SGHAT, CDR2 FQNNGV. Uncontrolled infection, other autoimmune disease, pregnancy or lactation excluded patients. Clinicians diagnosed patients from clinical symptoms, serum thyroxine and TRAb, thyroid ultrasound and orbital computed tomography. TCR beta CDR3 regions were amplified from RNA transcripts. The HTBI primer set drove a first-round RT-PCR of the TCR CDR3. TCRdb independently ran MiXCR on the multiplex PCR reads; one entry per CDR3 protein. The top ten hold around 44% of the sample, which has 480,000 or so distinct CDR3 sequences, over 35% seen once.

The sequencing input was peripheral blood or thyroid tissue (not recorded which). The genes are TRBV11-2 and TRBJ1-3; D may be TRBD1 (5 bases). This sequence originates from an adult woman with Graves' disease, either hyperthyroidism or ophthalmopathy (not recorded which). The CDR3 here is CASSPGSGRSGNTIYF. The CDR3 DNA reads as TGTGCCAGCAGCCCAGGGTCAGGACGCTCTGGAAACACCATATATTTT.